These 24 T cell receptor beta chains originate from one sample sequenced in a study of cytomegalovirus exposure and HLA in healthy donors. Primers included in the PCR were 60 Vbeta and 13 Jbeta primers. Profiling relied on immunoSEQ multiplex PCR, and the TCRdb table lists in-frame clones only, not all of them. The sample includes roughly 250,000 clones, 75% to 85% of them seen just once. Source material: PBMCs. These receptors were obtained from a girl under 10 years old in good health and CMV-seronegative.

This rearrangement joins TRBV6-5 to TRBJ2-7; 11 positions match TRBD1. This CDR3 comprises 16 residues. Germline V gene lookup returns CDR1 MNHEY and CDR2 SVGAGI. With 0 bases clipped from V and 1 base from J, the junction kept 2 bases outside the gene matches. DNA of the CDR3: TGTGCCAGCAGTTACTCGGGGACAGGGGGTTCCTACGAGCAGTACTTC. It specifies CASSYSGTGGSYEQYF.

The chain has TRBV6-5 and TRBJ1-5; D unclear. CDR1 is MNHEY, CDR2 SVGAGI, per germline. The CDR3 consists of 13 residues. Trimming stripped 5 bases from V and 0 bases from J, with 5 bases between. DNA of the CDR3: TGTGCCAGCAGTGGAGATAGCAATCAGCCCCAGCATTTT. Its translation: CASSGDSNQPQHF.

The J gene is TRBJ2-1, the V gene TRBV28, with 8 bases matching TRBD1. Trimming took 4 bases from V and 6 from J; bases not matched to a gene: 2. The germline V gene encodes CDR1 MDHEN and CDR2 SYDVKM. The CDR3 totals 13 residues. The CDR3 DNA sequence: TGTGCCAGCAGTTCGGGACAGGTCAATGAGCAGTTCTTC. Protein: CASSSGQVNEQFF.

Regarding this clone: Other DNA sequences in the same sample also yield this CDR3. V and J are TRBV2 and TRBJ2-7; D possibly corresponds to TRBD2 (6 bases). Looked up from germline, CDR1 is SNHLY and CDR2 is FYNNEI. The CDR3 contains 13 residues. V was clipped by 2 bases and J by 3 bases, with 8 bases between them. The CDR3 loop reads CASSESGGYEQYF. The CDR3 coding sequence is TGTGCCAGCAGTGAATCCGGGGGCTACGAGCAGTACTTC.

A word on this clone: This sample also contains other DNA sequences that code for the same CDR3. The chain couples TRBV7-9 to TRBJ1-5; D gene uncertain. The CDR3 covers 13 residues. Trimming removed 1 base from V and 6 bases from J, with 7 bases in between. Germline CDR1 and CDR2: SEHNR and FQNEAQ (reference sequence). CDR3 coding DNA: TGTGCCAGCAGCTTAGGATCAGGTCAGCCCCAGCATTTT. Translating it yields CASSLGSGQPQHF.

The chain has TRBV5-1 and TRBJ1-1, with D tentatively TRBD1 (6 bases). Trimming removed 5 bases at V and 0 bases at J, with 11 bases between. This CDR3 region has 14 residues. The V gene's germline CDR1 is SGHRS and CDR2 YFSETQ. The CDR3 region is CASRQGPLNTEAFF. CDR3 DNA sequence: TGCGCCAGCAGACAGGGCCCTTTGAACACTGAAGCTTTCTTT. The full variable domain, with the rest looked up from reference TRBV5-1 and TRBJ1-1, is KAGVTQTPRYLIKTRGQQVTLSCSPISGHRSVSWYQQTPGQGLQFLFEYFSETQRNKGNFPGRFSGRQFSNSRSEMNVSTLELGDSALYLCASRQGPLNTEAFFGQGTRLTVV.

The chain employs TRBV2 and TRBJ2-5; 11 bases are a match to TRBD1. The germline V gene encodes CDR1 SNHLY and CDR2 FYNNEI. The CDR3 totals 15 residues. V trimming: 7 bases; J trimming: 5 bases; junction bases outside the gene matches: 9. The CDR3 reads CASINGQGAWETQYF. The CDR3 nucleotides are TGTGCCAGCATCAACGGACAGGGGGCTTGGGAGACCCAGTACTTC. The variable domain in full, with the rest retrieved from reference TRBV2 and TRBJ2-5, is EPEVTQTPSHQVTQMGQEVILRCVPISNHLYFYWYRQILGQKVEFLVSFYNNEISEKSEIFDDQFSVERPDGSNFTLKIRSTKLEDSAMYFCASINGQGAWETQYFGPGTRLLVL.

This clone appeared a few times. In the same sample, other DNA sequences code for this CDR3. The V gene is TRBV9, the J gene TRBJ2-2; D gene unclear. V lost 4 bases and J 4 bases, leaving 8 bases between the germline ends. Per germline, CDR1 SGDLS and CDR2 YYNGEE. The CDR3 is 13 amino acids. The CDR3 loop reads CASSPRSTGELFF. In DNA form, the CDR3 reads TGTGCCAGCAGCCCCCGTTCCACCGGGGAGCTGTTTTTT.

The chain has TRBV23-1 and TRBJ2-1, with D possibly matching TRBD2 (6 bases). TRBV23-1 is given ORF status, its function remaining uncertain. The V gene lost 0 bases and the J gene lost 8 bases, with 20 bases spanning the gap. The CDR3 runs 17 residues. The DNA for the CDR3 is TGCGCCAGCAGTCAATCTTGTTTGCGGGAAAAGGTCGATGAGCAGTTCTTC. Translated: CASSQSCLREKVDEQFF.

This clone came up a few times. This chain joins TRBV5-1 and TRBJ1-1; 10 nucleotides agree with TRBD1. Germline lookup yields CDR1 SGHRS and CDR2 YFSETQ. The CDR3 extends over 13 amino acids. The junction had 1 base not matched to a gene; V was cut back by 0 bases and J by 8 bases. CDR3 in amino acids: CASSLGTGGEAFF. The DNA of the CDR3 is TGCGCCAGCAGCTTGGGGACAGGGGGGGAAGCTTTCTTT.

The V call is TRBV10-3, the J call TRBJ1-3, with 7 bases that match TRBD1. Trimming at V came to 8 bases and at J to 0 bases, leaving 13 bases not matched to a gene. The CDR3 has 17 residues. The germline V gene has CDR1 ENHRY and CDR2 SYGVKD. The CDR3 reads CAISPRGRTTSGNTIYF. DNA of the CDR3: TGTGCCATCTCCCCGAGGGGGCGGACGACCTCTGGAAACACCATATATTTT.

The CDR3 sequence is CASRPGTGLAGELFF. In DNA, the CDR3 is TGTGCCAGCAGACCGGGGACAGGGTTGGCCGGGGAGCTGTTTTTT. This chain connects TRBV9 to TRBJ2-2; 9 nucleotides agree with TRBD1. The trim removed 5 bases at V and 6 bases at J, leaving 8 bases unmatched. Per the germline V gene, CDR1 is SGDLS and CDR2 is YYNGEE. The CDR3 covers 15 residues.

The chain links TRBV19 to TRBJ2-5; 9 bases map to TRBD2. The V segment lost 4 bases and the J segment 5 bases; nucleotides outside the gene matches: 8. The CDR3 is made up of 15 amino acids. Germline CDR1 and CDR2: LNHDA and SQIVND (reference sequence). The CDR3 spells CASSKRTSVLETQYF. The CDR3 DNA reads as TGTGCCAGTAGTAAAAGGACTAGCGTGCTGGAGACCCAGTACTTC.

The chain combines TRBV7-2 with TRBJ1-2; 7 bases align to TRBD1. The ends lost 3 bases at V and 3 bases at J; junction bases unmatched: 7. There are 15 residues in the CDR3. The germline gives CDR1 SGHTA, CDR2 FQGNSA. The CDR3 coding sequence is TGTGCCAGCAGCTTTCAGGGGGTAGGGCACTATGGCTACACCTTC. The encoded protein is CASSFQGVGHYGYTF.

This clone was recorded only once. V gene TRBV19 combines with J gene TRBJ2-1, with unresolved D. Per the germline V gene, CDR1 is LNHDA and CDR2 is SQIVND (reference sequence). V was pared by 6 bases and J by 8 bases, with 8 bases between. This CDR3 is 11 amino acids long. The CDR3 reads CASSVSDEQFF. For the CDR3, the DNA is TGTGCCAGTAGCGTTAGTGATGAGCAGTTCTTC.

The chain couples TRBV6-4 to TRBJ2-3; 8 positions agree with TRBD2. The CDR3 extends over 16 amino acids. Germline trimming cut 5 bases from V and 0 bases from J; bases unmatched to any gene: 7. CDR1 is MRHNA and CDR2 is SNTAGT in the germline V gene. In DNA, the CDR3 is TGTGCCAGCAGTATTGAACCTAGCGGGAGCACAGATACGCAGTATTTT. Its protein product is CASSIEPSGSTDTQYF.

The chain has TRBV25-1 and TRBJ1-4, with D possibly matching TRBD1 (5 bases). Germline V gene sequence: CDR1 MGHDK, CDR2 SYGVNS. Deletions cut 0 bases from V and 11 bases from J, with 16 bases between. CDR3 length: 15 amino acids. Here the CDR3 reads CASSEYATGLGKLFF. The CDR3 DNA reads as TGTGCCAGCAGTGAATATGCAACAGGTCTAGGGAAACTGTTTTTT.

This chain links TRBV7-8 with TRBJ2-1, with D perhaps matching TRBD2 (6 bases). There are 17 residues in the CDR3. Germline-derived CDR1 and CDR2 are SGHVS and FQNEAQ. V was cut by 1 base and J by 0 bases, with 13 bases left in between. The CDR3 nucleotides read TGTGCCAGCAGCTTAGTAGGGTCGGGGGTCTCCTACAATGAGCAGTTCTTC. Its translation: CASSLVGSGVSYNEQFF.

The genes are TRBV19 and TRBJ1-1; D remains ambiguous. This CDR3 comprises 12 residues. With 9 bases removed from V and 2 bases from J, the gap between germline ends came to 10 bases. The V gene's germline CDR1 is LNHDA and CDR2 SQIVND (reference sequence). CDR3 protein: CASREPNTEAFF. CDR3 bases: TGTGCCAGCCGAGAACCTAACACTGAAGCTTTCTTT.

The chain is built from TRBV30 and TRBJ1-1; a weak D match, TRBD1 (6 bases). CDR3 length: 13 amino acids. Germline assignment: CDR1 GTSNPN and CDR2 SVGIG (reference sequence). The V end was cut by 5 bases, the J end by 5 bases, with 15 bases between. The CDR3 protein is CAWVRKGGTEAFF. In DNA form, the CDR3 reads TGTGCCTGGGTCCGCAAGGGGGGGACTGAAGCTTTCTTT.

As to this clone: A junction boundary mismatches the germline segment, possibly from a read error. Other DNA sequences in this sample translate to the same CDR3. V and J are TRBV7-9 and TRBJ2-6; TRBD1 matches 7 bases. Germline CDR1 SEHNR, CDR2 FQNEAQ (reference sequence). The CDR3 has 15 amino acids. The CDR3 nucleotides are TGTGCCAGCCGGGACAGACTCTCTGGGGCCAACGTCCTGACCTTC. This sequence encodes CASRDRLSGANVLTF. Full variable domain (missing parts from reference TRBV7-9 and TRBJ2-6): DTGVSQNPRHKITKRGQNVTFRCDPISEHNRLYWYRQTLGQGPEFLTYFQNEAQLEKSRLLSDRFSAERPKGSFSTLEIQRTEQGDSAMYLCASRDRLSGANVLTFGAGSRLTVL.

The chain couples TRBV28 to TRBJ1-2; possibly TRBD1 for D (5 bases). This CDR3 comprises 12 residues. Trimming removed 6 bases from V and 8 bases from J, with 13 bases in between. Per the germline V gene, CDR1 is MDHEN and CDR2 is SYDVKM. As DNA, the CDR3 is TGTGCCAGCAGCAATCAGGGATTCGGCTACACCTTC. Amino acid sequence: CASSNQGFGYTF.

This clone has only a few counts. The CDR3 reads CASSLDFRMNTEAFF. The DNA of the CDR3 is TGTGCCAGCAGCTTGGACTTCCGAATGAACACTGAAGCTTTCTTT. V is TRBV5-4 and J is TRBJ1-1; no reliable D call. CDR1 is SGHNT, CDR2 YYREEE, per germline (reference sequence). This CDR3 spans 15 amino acids. Trimming took 0 bases from V and 0 from J, leaving 9 bases between them.

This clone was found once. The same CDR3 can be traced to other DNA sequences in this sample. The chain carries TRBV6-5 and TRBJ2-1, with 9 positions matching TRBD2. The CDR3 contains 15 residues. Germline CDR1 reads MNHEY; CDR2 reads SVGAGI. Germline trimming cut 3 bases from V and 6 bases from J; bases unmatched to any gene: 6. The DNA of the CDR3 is TGTGCCAGCAGTTATGAGGCTAGCGGGACCAATGAGCAGTTCTTC. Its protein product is CASSYEASGTNEQFF.